This T cell receptor (beta chain) was obtained from a study of OX40 agonist ivuxolimab in advanced cancers. As for this clone: Its target is unknown.

Study findings and constraints: At 0.1 to 3.0 mg/kg and by week 6, CD4+ and CD8+ T cells in the blood had expanded clonally.

The CDR3 has 14 amino acids. Trimming took off 2 bases at V and 5 bases at J, with 13 bases between the two ends. Germline V gene lookup returns CDR1 SGHNT and CDR2 YENEEA. Sequencing was performed with immunoSEQ multiplex PCR; in TCRdb, only in-frame clones are kept and a portion is missing. The sample has approximately 67,000 clones, roughly nine tenths seen once; the top ten hold 2% to 2.5%. Samples of blood were obtained at baseline, on cycle 4 day 1, and on cycle 7 day 1. The rearrangement joins TRBV11-3 to TRBJ2-7; D perhaps matches TRBD2 (5 bases). The TCR originated in an adult with an advanced solid tumor such as melanoma, head and neck, liver or kidney cancer. Sequencing used CD4+ or CD8+ T cells sorted from blood, obtained in a trial of the OX40 agonist ivuxolimab. The CDR3 reads CASSLWEWEHEQYF. In DNA form, the CDR3 reads TGTGCCAGCAGCTTATGGGAATGGGAGCACGAGCAGTACTTC.